The 2 T cell receptor beta chains below come from one sample, sequenced in a study of blood T cell repertoires in COVID-19. Produced via immunoSEQ multiplex PCR; TCRdb's table is partial and in-frame only. This table holds 150,000 or so clones, about 88% found once. Sequencing used peripheral blood. Receptors originate from a man in his 60s with COVID-19, enrolled during active disease.

The genes are TRBV7-2 and TRBJ2-7; 10 bases agree with TRBD2. The germline gives CDR1 SGHTA, CDR2 FQGNSA. This CDR3 is built from 15 residues. V shed 5 bases, J shed 3 bases, and the junction held 7 bases outside the gene matches. CDR3 sequence (DNA): TGTGCCAGCAGCGTCGCTAGCGGGGGAAACTACGAGCAGTACTTC. Its protein product is CASSVASGGNYEQYF. Filled out from reference TRBV7-2 and TRBJ2-7, the complete variable domain reads GAGVSQSPSNKVTEKGKDVELRCDPISGHTALYWYRQSLGQGLEFLIYFQGNSAPDKSGLPSDRFSAERTGGSVSTLTIQRTQQEDSAVYLCASSVASGGNYEQYFGPGTRLTVT.

The chain employs TRBV29-1 and TRBJ1-4; no clear D. V was shortened by 6 bases and J by 8 bases, with 13 bases between the two germline ends. Germline V gives CDR1 SQVTM, CDR2 ANQGSEA. The CDR3 contains 12 residues. CDR3 sequence: CSVRAVGEKLFF. The CDR3 DNA reads TGCAGCGTGAGGGCCGTGGGAGAAAAACTGTTTTTT.